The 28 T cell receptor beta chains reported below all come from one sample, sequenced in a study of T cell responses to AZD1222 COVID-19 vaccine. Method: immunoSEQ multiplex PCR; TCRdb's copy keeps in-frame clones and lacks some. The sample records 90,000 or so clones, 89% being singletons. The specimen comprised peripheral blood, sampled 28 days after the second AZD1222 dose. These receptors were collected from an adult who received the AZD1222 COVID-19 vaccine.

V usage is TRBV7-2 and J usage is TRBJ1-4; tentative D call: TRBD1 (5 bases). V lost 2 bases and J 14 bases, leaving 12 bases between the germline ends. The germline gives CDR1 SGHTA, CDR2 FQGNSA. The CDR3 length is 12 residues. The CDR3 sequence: CASSLQGSALFF. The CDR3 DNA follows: TGTGCCAGCAGCTTACAGGGCTCTGCGCTGTTTTTT.

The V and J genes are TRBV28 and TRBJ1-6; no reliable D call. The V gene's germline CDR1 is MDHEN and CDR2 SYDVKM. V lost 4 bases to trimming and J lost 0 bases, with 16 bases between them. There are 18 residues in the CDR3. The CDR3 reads CASSSPGTIGSYNSPLHF. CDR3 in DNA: TGTGCCAGCAGTTCCCCTGGAACCATCGGCTCCTATAATTCACCCCTCCACTTT.

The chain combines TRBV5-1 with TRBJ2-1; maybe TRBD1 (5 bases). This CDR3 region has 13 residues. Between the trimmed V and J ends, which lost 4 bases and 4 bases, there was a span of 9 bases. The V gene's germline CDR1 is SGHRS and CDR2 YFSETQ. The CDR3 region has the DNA TGCGCCAGCAGCCAGGACACGTACAATGAGCAGTTCTTC. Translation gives CASSQDTYNEQFF.

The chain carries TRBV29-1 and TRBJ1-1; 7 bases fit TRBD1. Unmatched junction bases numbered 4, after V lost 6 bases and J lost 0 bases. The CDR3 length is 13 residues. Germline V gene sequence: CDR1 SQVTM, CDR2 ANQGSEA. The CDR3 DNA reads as TGCAGCGTACGGGACAGCTTGAACACTGAAGCTTTCTTT. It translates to CSVRDSLNTEAFF.

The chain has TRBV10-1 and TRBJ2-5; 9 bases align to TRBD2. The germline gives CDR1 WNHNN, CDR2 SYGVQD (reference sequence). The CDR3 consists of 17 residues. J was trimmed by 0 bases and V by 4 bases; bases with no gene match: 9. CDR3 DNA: TGCGCCAGCAGTGCCGGACCGGGACTAGCAGACCAAGAGACCCAGTACTTC. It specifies CASSAGPGLADQETQYF.

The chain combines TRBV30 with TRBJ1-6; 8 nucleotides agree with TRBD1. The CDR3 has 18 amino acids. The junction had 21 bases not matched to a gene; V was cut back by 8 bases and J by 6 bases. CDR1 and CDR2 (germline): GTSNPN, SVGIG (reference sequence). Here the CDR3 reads CARTPTRGQDLGNSPLHF. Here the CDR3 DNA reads TGTGCCCGGACCCCAACCAGGGGGCAAGACTTGGGTAATTCACCCCTCCACTTT.

The CDR3 region is CASRLRGSGNTIYF. Written as DNA, the CDR3 is TGTGCCAGCAGGCTGCGGGGGAGTGGAAACACCATATATTTT. The rearrangement uses TRBV6-5 and TRBJ1-3; tentatively, D is TRBD1 (5 bases). This CDR3 is built from 14 residues. V lost 6 bases and J lost 3, with 12 bases in between. The germline V gene encodes CDR1 MNHEY and CDR2 SVGAGI.

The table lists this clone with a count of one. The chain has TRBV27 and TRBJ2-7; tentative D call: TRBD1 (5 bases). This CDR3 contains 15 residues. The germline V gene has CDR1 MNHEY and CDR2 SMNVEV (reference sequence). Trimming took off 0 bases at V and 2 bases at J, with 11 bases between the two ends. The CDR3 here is CASSLSSDSTYEQYV. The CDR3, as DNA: TGTGCCAGCAGTTTATCTAGTGACAGTACCTACGAGCAGTACGTC.

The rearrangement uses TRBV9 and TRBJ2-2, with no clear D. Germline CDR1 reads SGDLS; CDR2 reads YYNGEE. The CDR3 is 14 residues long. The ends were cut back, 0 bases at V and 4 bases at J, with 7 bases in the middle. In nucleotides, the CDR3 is TGTGCCAGCAGCGTAGCCGATTTCACCGGGGAGCTGTTTTTT. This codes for CASSVADFTGELFF. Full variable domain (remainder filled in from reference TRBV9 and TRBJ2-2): DSGVTQTPKHLITATGQRVTLRCSPRSGDLSVYWYQQSLDQGLQFLIQYYNGEERAKGNILERFSAQQFPDLHSELNLSSLELGDSALYFCASSVADFTGELFFGEGSRLTVL.

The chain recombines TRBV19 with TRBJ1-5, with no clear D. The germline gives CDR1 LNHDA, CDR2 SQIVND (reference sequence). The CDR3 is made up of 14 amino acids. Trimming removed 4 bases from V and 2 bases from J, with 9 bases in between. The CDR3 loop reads CASSTSFGNQPQHF. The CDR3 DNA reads TGTGCCAGTAGTACCAGTTTTGGCAATCAGCCCCAGCATTTT.

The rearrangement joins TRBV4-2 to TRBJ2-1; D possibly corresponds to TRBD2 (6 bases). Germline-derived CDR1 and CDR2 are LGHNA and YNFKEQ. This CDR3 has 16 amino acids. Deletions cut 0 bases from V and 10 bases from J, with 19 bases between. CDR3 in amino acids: CASSQDQTGRWLEQFF. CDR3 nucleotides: TGTGCCAGCAGCCAAGATCAGACGGGGAGGTGGTTGGAGCAGTTCTTC.

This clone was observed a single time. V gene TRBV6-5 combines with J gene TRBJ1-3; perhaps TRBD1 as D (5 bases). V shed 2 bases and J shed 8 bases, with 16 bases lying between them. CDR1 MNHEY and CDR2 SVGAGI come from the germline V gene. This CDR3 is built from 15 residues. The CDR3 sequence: CASSYDSSGHDTIYF. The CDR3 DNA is TGTGCCAGCAGTTACGATTCGTCAGGGCACGACACCATATATTTT.

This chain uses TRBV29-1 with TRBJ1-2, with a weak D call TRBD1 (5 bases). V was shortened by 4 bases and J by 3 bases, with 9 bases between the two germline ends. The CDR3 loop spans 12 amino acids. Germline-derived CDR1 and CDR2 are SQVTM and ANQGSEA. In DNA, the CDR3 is TGCAGCGTTGTCACAGGCCACTATGGCTACACCTTC. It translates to CSVVTGHYGYTF.

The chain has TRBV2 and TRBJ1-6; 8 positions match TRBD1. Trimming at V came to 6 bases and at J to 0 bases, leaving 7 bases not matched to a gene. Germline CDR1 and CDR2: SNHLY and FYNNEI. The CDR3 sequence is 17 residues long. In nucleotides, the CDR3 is TGTGCCAGCAGGGACAGGGAGCCCCTCTCCTATAATTCACCCCTCCACTTT. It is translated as CASRDREPLSYNSPLHF. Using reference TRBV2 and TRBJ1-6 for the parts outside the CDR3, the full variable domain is EPEVTQTPSHQVTQMGQEVILRCVPISNHLYFYWYRQILGQKVEFLVSFYNNEISEKSEIFDDQFSVERPDGSNFTLKIRSTKLEDSAMYFCASRDREPLSYNSPLHFGNGTRLTVT.

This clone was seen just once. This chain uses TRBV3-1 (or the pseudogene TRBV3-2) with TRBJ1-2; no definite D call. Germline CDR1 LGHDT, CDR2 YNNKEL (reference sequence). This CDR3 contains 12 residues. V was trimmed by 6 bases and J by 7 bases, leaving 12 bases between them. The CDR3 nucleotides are TGTGCCAGCAGTCTTGCAACGACTGGCTACACCTTC. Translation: CASSLATTGYTF.

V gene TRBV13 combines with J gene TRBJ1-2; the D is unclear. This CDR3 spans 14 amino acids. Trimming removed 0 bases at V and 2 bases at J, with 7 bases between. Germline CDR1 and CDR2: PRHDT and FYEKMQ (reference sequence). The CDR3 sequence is CASSLGRANYGYTF. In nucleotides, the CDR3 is TGTGCCAGCAGCTTAGGGAGGGCGAACTATGGCTACACCTTC.

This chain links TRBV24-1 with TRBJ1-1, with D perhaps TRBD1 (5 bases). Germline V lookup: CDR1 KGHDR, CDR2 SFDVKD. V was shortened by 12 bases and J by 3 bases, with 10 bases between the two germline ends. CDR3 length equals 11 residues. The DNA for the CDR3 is TGTGCCGCGGGGACGTACACTGAAGCTTTCTTT. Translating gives CAAGTYTEAFF.

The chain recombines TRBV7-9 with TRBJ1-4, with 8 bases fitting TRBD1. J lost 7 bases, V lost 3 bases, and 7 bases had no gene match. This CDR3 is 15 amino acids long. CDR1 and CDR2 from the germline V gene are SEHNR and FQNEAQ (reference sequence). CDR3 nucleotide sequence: TGTGCCAGCAGCTTTGCTCAGGGGGCACGTGAAAAACTGTTTTTT. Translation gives CASSFAQGAREKLFF. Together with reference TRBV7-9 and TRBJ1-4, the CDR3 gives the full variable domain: DTGVSQNPRHKITKRGQNVTFRCDPISEHNRLYWYRQTLGQGPEFLTYFQNEAQLEKSRLLSDRFSAERPKGSFSTLEIQRTEQGDSAMYLCASSFAQGAREKLFFGSGTQLSVL.

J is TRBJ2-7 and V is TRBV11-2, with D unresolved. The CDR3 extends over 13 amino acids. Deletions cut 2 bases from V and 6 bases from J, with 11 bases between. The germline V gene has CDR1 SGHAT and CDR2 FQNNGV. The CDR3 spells CASSLLGETEQYV. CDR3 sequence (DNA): TGTGCCAGCAGCTTACTTGGAGAGACCGAGCAGTACGTC.

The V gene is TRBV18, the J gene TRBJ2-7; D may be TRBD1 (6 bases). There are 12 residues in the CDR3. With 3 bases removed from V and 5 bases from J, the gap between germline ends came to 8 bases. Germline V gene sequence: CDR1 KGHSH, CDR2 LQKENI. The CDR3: CASSPRDNEQYF. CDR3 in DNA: TGTGCCAGCTCACCCCGGGACAACGAGCAGTACTTC.

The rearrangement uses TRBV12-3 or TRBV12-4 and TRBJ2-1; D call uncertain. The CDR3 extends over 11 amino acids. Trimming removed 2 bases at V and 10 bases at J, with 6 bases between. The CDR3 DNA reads TGTGCCAGCAGTTTACGAGAAGAGCAGTTCTTC. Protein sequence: CASSLREEQFF.

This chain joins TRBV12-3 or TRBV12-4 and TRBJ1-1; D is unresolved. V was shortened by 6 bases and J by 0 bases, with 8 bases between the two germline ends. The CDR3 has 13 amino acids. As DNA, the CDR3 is TGTGCCAGCAGCGGCAGCATGAACACTGAAGCTTTCTTT. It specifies CASSGSMNTEAFF.

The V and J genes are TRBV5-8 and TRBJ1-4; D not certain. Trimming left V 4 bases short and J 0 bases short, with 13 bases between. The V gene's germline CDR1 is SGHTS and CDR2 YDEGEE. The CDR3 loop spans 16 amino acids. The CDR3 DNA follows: TGTGCCAGCAGCAAACTAAGAAGAACAACTAATGAAAAACTGTTTTTT. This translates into CASSKLRRTTNEKLFF.

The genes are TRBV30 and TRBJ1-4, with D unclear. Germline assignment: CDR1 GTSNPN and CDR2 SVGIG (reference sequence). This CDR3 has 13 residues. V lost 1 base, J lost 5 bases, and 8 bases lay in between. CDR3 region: CAWSGQLNEKLFF. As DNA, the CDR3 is TGTGCCTGGAGTGGGCAACTAAATGAAAAACTGTTTTTT.

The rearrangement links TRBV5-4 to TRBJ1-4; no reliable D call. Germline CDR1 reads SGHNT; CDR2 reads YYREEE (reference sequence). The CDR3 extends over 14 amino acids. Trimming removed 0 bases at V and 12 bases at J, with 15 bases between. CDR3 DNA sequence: TGTGCCAGCAGCTTGGACAAAGCGAACTCGGAACTGTTTTTT. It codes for CASSLDKANSELFF.

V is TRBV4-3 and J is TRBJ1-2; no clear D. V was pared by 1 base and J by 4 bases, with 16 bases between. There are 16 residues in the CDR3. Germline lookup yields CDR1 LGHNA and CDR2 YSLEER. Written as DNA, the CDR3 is TGCGCCAGCAGCCAAGGCATCGACCTCGCAAGCTATGGCTACACCTTC. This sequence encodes CASSQGIDLASYGYTF.

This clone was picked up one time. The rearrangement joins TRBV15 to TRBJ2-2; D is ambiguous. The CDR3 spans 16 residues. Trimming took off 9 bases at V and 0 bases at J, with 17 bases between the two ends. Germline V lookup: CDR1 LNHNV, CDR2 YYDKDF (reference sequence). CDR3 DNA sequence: TGTGCCACGGGCGTACGAGCGCGGTCGAACACCGGGGAGCTGTTTTTT. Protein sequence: CATGVRARSNTGELFF.

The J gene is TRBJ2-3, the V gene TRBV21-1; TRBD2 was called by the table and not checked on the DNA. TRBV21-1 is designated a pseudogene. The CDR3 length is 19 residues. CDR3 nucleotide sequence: TGTGCCAGCAGCAAACCGGGGTCGGCGGGGGGAGCTAGCACAGATACGCAGTATTTT. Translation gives CASSKPGSAGGASTDTQYF.